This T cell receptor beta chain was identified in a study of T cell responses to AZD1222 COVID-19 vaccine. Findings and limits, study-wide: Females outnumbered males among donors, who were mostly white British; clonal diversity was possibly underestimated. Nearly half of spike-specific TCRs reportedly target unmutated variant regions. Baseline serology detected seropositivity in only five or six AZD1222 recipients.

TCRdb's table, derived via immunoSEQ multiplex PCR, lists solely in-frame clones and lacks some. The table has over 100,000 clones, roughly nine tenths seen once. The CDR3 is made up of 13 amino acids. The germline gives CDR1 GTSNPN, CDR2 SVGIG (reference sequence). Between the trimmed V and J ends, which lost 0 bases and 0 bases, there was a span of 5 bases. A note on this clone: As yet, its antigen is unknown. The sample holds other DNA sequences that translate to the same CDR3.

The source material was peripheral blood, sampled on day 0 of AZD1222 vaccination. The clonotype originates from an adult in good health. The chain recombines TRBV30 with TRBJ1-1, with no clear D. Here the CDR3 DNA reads TGTGCCTGGAGTGTCGGTCTGAACACTGAAGCTTTCTTT. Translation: CAWSVGLNTEAFF.